The source of this TCR beta chain is a study of vaccination and CD4 T cells after COVID-19. Study overall: Post-vaccine specimens were obtained a median 72 days after dose two (range 14 to 241).

A word on this clonotype: Its antigen is undetermined.

CDR3 size: 16 residues. Germline V gene sequence: CDR1 SNHLY, CDR2 FYNNEI. The ends lost 3 bases at V and 0 bases at J; junction bases unmatched: 7. Study-level points and caveats: Median reactive clonotypes, those recognizing SARS-CoV-2, rose from 21 to 38, not significantly.

An Oncomine TCR Beta short-read assay was used to sequence the DNA from cultured CD4+ T cells. Genomic DNA was extracted from cultured CD4+ T cells. A single record per CDR3 protein comes from TCRdb applying MiXCR to the PCR reads. The table shows some 12,000 distinct CDR3 sequences, with under 65% occurring only once. Treatment in this sample: roughly 10-day PBMC culture with coronavirus spike peptide pools or control peptides (ViraFEST assay). This sequence originates from a human donor who had recovered from COVID-19. J is TRBJ2-7 and V is TRBV2, with 8 bases aligning to TRBD1. Sequencing was done on a sample of CD4+ T cells from blood, cultured in vitro. CDR3 nucleotides: TGTGCCAGCAGTGACCCTTGGGACAGGACCTCCTACGAGCAGTACTTC. Translation: CASSDPWDRTSYEQYF.